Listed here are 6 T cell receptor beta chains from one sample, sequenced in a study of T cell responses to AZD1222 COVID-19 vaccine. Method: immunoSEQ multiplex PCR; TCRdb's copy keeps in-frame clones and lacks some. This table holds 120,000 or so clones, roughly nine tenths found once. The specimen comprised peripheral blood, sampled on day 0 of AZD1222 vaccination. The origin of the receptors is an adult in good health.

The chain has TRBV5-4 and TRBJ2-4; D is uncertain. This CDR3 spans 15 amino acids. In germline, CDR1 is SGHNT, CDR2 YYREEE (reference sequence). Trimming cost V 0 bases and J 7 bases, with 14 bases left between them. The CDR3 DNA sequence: TGTGCCAGCAGCTTGGAGGTCGCAGGTGGGAACATTCAGTACTTC. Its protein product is CASSLEVAGGNIQYF.

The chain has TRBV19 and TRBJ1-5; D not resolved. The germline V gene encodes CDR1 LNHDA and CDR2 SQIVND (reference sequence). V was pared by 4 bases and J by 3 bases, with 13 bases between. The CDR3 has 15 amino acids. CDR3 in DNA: TGTGCCAGTAGTAAATCGGAAGGGTTCAATCAGCCCCAGCATTTT. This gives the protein CASSKSEGFNQPQHF.

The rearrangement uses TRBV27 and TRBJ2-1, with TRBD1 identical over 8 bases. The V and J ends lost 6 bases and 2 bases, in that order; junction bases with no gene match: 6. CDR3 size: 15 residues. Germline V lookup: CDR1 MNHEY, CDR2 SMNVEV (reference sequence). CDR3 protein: CASRSGTGAYNEQFF. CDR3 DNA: TGTGCCAGCAGGTCCGGGACAGGTGCCTACAATGAGCAGTTCTTC.

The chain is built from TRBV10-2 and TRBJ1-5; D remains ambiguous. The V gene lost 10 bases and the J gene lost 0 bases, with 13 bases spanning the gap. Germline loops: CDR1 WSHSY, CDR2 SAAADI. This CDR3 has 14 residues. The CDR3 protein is CATPGADSNQPQHF. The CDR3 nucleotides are TGCGCCACTCCGGGAGCAGATAGCAATCAGCCCCAGCATTTT.

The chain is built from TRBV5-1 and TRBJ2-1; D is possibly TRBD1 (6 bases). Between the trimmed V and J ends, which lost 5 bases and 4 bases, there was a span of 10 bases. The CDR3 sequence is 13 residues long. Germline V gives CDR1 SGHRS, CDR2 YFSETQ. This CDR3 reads CASRTGQYNEQFF. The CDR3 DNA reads TGCGCCAGCAGGACGGGACAATACAATGAGCAGTTCTTC.

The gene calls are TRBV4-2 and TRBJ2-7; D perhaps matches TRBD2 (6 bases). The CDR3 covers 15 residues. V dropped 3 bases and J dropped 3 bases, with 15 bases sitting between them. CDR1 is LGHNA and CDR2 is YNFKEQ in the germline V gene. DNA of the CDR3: TGTGCCAGCAGCCAGGAGCCCCGGGGGAACTACGAGCAGTACTTC. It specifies CASSQEPRGNYEQYF.